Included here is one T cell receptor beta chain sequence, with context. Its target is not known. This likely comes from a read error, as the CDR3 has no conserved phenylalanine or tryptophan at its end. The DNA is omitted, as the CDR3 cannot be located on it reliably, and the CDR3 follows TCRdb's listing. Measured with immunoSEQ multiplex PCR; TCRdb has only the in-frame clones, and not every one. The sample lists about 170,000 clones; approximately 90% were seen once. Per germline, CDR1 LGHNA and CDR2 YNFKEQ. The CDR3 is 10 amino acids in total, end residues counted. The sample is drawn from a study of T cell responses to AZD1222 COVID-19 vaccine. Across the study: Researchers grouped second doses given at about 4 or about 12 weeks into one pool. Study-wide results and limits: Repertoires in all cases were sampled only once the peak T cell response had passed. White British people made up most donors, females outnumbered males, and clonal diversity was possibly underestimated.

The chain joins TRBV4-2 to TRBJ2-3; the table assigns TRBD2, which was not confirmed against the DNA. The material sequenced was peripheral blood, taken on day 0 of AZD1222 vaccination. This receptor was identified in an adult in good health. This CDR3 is CASSQDVPPR.